This TCR beta chain derives from a study of technical replicates of blood from a few donors. Sequencing was performed with immunoSEQ multiplex PCR; in TCRdb, only in-frame clones are kept and a portion is missing. This sample has fewer than 80,000 clones, with over 85% found just once. V lost 8 bases and J lost 2, with 12 bases in between. CDR1 is SGHAT, CDR2 FQNNGV, per germline. CDR3 size: 13 residues. The chain recombines TRBV11-2 with TRBJ1-1; perhaps TRBD1 as D (5 bases). The sample comprised PBMCs. The TCR originated in a human donor in good health. Some clones in this sample may be carry-over from other donors' samples. The CDR3 coding sequence is TGTGCCAGCGGCCGACAGACCAACACTGAAGCTTTCTTT. Its protein product is CASGRQTNTEAFF.